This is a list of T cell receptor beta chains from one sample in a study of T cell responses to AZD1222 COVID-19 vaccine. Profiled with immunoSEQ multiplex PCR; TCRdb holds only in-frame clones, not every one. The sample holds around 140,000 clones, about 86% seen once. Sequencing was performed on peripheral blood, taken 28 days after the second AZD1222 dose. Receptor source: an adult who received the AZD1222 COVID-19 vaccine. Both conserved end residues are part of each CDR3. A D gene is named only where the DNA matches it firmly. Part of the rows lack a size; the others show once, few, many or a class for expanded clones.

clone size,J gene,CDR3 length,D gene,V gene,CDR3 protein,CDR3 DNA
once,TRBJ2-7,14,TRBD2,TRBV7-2,CASSFSGGAYEQYF,TGTGCCAGCAGCTTCAGCGGGGGGGCCTACGAGCAGTACTTC
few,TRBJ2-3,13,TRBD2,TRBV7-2,CASSFGGTDTQYF,TGTGCCAGCAGCTTCGGGGGGACAGATACGCAGTATTTT
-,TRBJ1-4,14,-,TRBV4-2,CASRGVGTNEKLFF,TGTGCCAGCCGAGGTGTCGGGACTAATGAAAAACTGTTTTTT
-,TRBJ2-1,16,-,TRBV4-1,CASSQGSGTPYNEQFF,TGCGCCAGCAGCCAAGGTTCGGGGACGCCCTACAATGAGCAGTTCTTC
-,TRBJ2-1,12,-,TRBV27,CASSSLYNEQFF,TGTGCCAGCAGTTCTCTATACAATGAGCAGTTCTTC
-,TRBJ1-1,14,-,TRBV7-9,CATVSRLANTEAFF,TGTGCCACCGTATCCCGACTGGCGAACACTGAAGCTTTCTTT
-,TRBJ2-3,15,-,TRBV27,CASQGVGQGKDTQYF,TGTGCCAGCCAGGGCGTGGGGCAGGGGAAAGATACGCAGTATTTT
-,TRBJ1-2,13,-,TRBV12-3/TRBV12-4,CASSPDGNYGYTF,TGTGCCAGCAGTCCCGACGGCAACTATGGCTACACCTTC
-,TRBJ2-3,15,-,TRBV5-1,CASSSITGFADTQYF,TGCGCCAGCAGCTCCATAACAGGGTTCGCAGATACGCAGTATTTT
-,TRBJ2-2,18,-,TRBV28,CASRPPLARDQLGWELFF,TGTGCCAGCAGACCGCCCCTTGCGCGGGATCAGTTGGGATGGGAGCTGTTTTTT
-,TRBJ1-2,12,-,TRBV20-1,CSASHRYYGYTF,TGCAGTGCTAGTCACAGGTACTATGGCTACACCTTC
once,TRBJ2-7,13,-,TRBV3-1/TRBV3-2,CASSQGLITQQYF,TGTGCCAGCAGCCAAGGGCTTATTACGCAGCAGTACTTC
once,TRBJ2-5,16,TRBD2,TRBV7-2,CASSILAGGRQETQYF,TGTGCCAGCAGCATACTAGCGGGGGGGCGGCAAGAGACCCAGTACTTC
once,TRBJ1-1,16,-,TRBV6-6,CASSYDRTDKNTEAFF,TGTGCCAGCAGTTACGACCGGACAGACAAAAACACTGAAGCTTTCTTT
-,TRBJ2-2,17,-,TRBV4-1,CASSQELAGANTGELFF,TGCGCCAGCAGCCAAGAACTGGCGGGGGCAAACACCGGGGAGCTGTTTTTT
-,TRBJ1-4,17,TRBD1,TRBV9,CASSVGPPGQGNGGLFF,TGTGCCAGCAGCGTAGGGCCGCCGGGACAGGGGAATGGGGGACTGTTTTTT
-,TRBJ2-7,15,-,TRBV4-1,CASSQSGGISYEQYF,TGCGCCAGCAGTCAGAGTGGCGGGATTTCCTACGAGCAGTACTTC
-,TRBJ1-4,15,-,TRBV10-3,CAISDGVQGNEKLFF,TGTGCCATCAGTGACGGGGTTCAGGGGAACGAAAAACTGTTTTTT
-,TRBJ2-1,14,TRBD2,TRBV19,CASSIGTRAGEQFF,TGTGCCAGTAGTATAGGGACTAGAGCGGGTGAGCAGTTCTTC
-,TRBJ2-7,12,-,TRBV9,CASSRGPYEQYF,TGTGCCAGCAGCCGGGGCCCGTACGAGCAGTACTTC
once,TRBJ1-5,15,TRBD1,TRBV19,CASSIFVTGFQPQHF,TGTGCCAGTAGTATATTTGTGACAGGGTTTCAGCCCCAGCATTTT
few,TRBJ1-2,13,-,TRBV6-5,CASDDAGVYGYTF,TGTGCCAGCGATGATGCAGGGGTTTATGGCTACACCTTC
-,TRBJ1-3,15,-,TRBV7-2,CASILDRPSGNTIYF,TGTGCCAGCATCCTCGACAGGCCTTCGGGAAACACCATATATTTT
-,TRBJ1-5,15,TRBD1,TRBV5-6,CASSLRDRVNQPQHF,TGTGCCAGCAGCTTACGGGACAGGGTCAATCAGCCCCAGCATTTT
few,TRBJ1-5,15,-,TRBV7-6,CASSLAGGGPQPQHF,TGTGCCAGCAGCTTAGCCGGAGGGGGTCCCCAGCCCCAGCATTTT
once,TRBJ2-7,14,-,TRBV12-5,CASGPGTSSYEQYF,TGTGCTAGTGGCCCCGGGACGAGCTCCTACGAGCAGTACTTC
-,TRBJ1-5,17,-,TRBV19,CASSMGGTRRVDQPQHF,TGTGCCAGTAGTATGGGCGGAACTCGGAGGGTGGATCAGCCCCAGCATTTT
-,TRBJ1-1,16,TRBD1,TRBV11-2,CASSLEWGQKNTEAFF,TGTGCCAGCAGCTTAGAGTGGGGACAGAAAAACACTGAAGCTTTCTTT
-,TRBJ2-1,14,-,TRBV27,CASTLTHLINEQFF,TGTGCCAGCACCCTGACGCACCTCATTAATGAGCAGTTCTTC
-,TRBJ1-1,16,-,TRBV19,CASSMGASSMNTEAFF,TGTGCCAGTAGTATGGGTGCGTCGTCCATGAACACTGAAGCTTTCTTT
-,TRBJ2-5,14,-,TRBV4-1,CASSPAGLRETQYF,TGCGCCAGCAGCCCCGCCGGGCTCCGAGAGACCCAGTACTTC
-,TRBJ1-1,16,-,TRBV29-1,CSVSGTADAMNTEAFF,TGCAGCGTTTCCGGGACGGCTGATGCAATGAACACTGAAGCTTTCTTT
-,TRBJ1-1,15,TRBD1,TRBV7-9,CASSHQGAPTTEAFF,TGTGCCAGCAGCCATCAGGGGGCGCCCACCACTGAAGCTTTCTTT
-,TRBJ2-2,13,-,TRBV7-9,CASSLVYTGELFF,TGTGCCAGCAGCTTAGTATACACCGGGGAGCTGTTTTTT
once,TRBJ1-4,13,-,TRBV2,CASSMGGNEKLFF,TGTGCCAGCAGTATGGGAGGGAATGAAAAACTGTTTTTT
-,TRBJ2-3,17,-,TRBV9,CASSKQGERQTTDTQYF,TGTGCCAGCAGCAAACAAGGGGAGCGGCAGACCACAGATACGCAGTATTTT
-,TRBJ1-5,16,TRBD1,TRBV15,CATSRDPTGLNQPQHF,TGTGCCACCAGCAGAGATCCGACAGGGCTGAATCAGCCCCAGCATTTT
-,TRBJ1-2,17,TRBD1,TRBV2,CASSEYGTGGTNYGYTF,TGTGCCAGCAGTGAATACGGGACAGGGGGAACTAACTATGGCTACACCTTC
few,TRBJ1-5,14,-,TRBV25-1,CASSEYQGNQPQHF,TGTGCCAGCAGTGAATATCAAGGGAATCAGCCCCAGCATTTT
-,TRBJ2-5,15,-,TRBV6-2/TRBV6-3,CASSPLHWYQETQYF,TGTGCCAGCAGTCCCTTGCACTGGTACCAAGAGACCCAGTACTTC